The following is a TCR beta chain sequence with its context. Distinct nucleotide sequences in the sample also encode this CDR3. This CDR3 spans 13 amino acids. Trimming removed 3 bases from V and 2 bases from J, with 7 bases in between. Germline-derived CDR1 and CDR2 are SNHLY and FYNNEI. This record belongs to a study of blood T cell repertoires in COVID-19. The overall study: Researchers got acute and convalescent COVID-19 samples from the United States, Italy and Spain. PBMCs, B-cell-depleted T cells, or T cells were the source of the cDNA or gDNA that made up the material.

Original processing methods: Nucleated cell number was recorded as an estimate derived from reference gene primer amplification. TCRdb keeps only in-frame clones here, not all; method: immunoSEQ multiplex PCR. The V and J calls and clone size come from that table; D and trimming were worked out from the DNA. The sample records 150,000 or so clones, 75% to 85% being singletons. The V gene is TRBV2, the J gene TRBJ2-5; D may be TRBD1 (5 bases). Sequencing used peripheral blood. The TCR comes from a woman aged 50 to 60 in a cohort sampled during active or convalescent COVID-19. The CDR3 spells CASSEQGQETQYF. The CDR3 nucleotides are TGTGCCAGCAGTGAGCAGGGTCAAGAGACCCAGTACTTC.